This TCR beta chain was recorded in a study of T cell responses to AZD1222 COVID-19 vaccine (dated by TCRdb to about 2021). Concerning the study at large: TCR sequencing covered approximately 230 trial participants: nearly 210 given two doses of AZD1222 and 26 given two doses of MenACWY control vaccine. Trial participants were enrolled into age subgroups of 18-55, 56-69 and 70-plus years, which contained roughly 140, 27 and 60 TCR-sequenced participants, respectively.

For this clone: Its recognized antigen is unknown. Base-call qualities are not available, and no considerably larger clone is one nucleotide away.

V trim: 2 bases; J trim: 7 bases; unmatched bases: 2. The germline V gene provides CDR1 SGHTA and CDR2 FQGTGA. From the cysteine up to the phenylalanine, the CDR3 has a length of 13 residues. Only the CDR3 DNA stays, 39 bases, in frame from base 1. What the study reported, not specific to this receptor: CD4 TCRs associated with the vaccine covered the entire spike protein, and the dominant responses were in regions 160-218 and 743-854. The 56-69-year group was small, and its depth increase did not reach significance, likely because of low power. Because no day 14 peak-response samples were available, repertoires were characterized only after the peak T cell response. Epitopes outside the regions mutated in the B.1.351 and B.1.1.7 variants were reportedly recognized by nearly half of the unique spike-specific TCRs. Participants were mostly white British and included more females than males, and it was suggested by the authors that clonal diversity may have been underestimated. Spike-specific TCR breadth and depth rose significantly after two AZD1222 doses compared with day 0 and with MenACWY recipients. Only a handful of AZD1222 recipients were SARS-CoV-2 seropositive at baseline, limiting conclusions about previously exposed vaccinees.

The intended sense of this specimen's time point label: about 28 days (+/-7) after the second vaccine dose. AZD1222 recipients whose second dose came at about 4 weeks and those whose second dose came at about 12 weeks were combined into one group, since spike-specific TCR depth and breadth did not differ between the two schedules. Vaccinee samples came from UK trials COV001 and COV002, including a single-blind randomized controlled phase 2/3 trial of AZD1222 (ChAdOx1 nCoV-19) in healthy adults. For TCRbeta chain sequencing, PBMC samples were collected from trial participants at day 0 and at day 28 after the second dose. The CDR3 regions of human TCRbeta chains were analyzed by immunosequencing. The authors processed their data as follows. TCRs in the repertoires were compared against a reference library of SARS-CoV-2-specific TCRs that had been generated with the MIRA antigen-specificity platform. Breadth meant the fraction of unique TCRs that were SARS-CoV-2-associated, whereas depth meant the fraction of total T cells that were SARS-CoV-2-associated. Using the MIRA data, each spike-specific TCR was mapped to the spike region that the TCR reacts to and placed in a CD4 or CD8 class. Log10-transformed breadth and depth values were compared by one-way ANOVA with Sidak's multiple comparisons tests. The table comes from immuneACCESS by way of TCRdb, which keeps in-frame sequences with V and J called. Part of the clones is missing from these tables; in studies checked, under half for an unresolved V gene and the rest for unknown reasons. For V, J and clone size, that table is used; D and trimming come from the DNA. The table for this sample lists 100,000 to 120,000 clones; roughly 90% of them were counted only once. Clones ranked in the top ten supply roughly 15% of the sample.

This receptor chain uses TRBV7-3 and TRBJ2-1; TRBD1 aligns with 7 central bases. This clonotype originated in an adult who received the AZD1222 COVID-19 vaccine. The source was peripheral blood, collected 28 days after the second AZD1222 dose. The CDR3 has the sequence CASSLGDRNEQFF. The nucleotide sequence is given as TGTGCCAGCAGCTTAGGGGACAGAAATGAGCAGTTCTTC. Beyond the CDR3, the reference TRBV7-3 and TRBJ2-1 genes provide the residues; the full variable domain reads: GAGVSQTPSNKVTEKGKYVELRCDPISGHTALYWYRQSLGQGPEFLIYFQGTGAADDSGLPNDRFFAVRPEGSVSTLKIQRTERGDSAVYLCASSLGDRNEQFFGPGTRLTVL.